This entry lists 18 T cell receptor beta chains sequenced from one sample in a study of cytomegalovirus exposure and HLA in healthy donors. Both 60 Vbeta primers and 13 Jbeta primers went into the PCR. Assay: immunoSEQ multiplex PCR; the TCRdb copy retains only in-frame clones and omits some. Counted here are about 160,000 clones, roughly four fifths occurring once; the ten biggest clones make up more than 1.2%. What was sequenced was PBMCs. These receptors were obtained from a man in his 60s in good health and CMV-seronegative.

The chain is built from TRBV4-1 and TRBJ1-1; D perhaps matches TRBD1 (6 bases). The germline gives CDR1 MGHRA, CDR2 YSYEKL. The CDR3 totals 14 residues. V was shortened by 4 bases and J by 0 bases, with 9 bases between the two germline ends. CDR3 sequence (DNA): TGCGCCAGCAGCCCAGGACAGATGAACACTGAAGCTTTCTTT. It yields the protein CASSPGQMNTEAFF.

Comment on this clone: The junction does not match germline at one end; this may be a read error. The chain employs TRBV7-9 and TRBJ1-4; the match to TRBD1 covers 10 bases. Germline V lookup: CDR1 SEHNR, CDR2 FQNEAQ (reference sequence). The CDR3 is 17 residues long. The CDR3 DNA sequence: TGTTCCAGCAGCCAACGGGACAGGGGTGCCACTAATGAAAAACTGTTTTTT. Amino acid sequence: CSSSQRDRGATNEKLFF.

This clone was counted between two and nine times. CDR3 amino acids: CASSVQGLAGVEQYF. The CDR3 DNA reads TGTGCCAGCAGCGTACAGGGACTAGCGGGAGTCGAGCAGTACTTC. The chain carries TRBV9 and TRBJ2-5; 14 nucleotides align to TRBD2. Matching the DNA end better, TRBJ2-7 makes the J call doubtful. Looked up from germline, CDR1 is SGDLS and CDR2 is YYNGEE. There are 15 residues in the CDR3.

The chain couples TRBV7-2 to TRBJ1-1, with TRBD1 identical over 7 bases. Germline values: CDR1 SGHTA, CDR2 FQGNSA. The trim removed 6 bases at V and 9 bases at J, leaving 10 bases unmatched. The CDR3 length is 13 residues. This chain's CDR3 is CASSLDRSQKAFF. The CDR3 bases are TGTGCCAGCAGTTTGGACAGGAGTCAAAAAGCTTTCTTT. The variable domain in full, completed from reference TRBV7-2 and TRBJ1-1, reads GAGVSQSPSNKVTEKGKDVELRCDPISGHTALYWYRQSLGQGLEFLIYFQGNSAPDKSGLPSDRFSAERTGGSVSTLTIQRTQQEDSAVYLCASSLDRSQKAFFGQGTRLTVV.

The chain is built from TRBV7-2 and TRBJ2-2; D is uncertain. Trimming took 2 bases from V and 4 from J, leaving 11 bases between them. Germline V gives CDR1 SGHTA, CDR2 FQGNSA. The CDR3 runs to 15 residues. CDR3 residues: CASSLSSRGTGELFF. In nucleotides, the CDR3 is TGTGCCAGCAGCTTATCTTCCAGAGGCACCGGGGAGCTGTTTTTT.

This clone was seen once. This chain joins TRBV23-1 and TRBJ2-2; perhaps TRBD2 as D (6 bases). TRBV23-1 is filed as an ORF, its function uncertain. V was cut by 7 bases and J by 5 bases, with 14 bases left in between. The CDR3 loop spans 14 amino acids. CDR3 sequence (DNA): TGCGCCAGCAAAGCGGGCCAAACGACCGGGGAGCTGTTTTTT. The encoded protein is CASKAGQTTGELFF.

The J gene is TRBJ2-2, the V gene TRBV6-5; 8 bases line up with TRBD2. The CDR3 spans 15 residues. Per germline, CDR1 MNHEY and CDR2 SVGAGI. The trim removed 6 bases at V and 3 bases at J, leaving 6 bases unmatched. CDR3 sequence (DNA): TGTGCCAGCAGAGCGGGAGAGGGGGACACCGGGGAGCTGTTTTTT. Translating gives CASRAGEGDTGELFF.

The rearrangement links TRBV5-4 to TRBJ2-7; 12 bases map to TRBD2. Per germline, CDR1 SGHNT and CDR2 YYREEE (reference sequence). Losses at the gene ends were 5 bases for V and 3 bases for J; bases not matched to a gene: 12. The CDR3 runs to 17 residues. The CDR3 sequence: CASRPGTSGSKGYEQYF. CDR3 nucleotide sequence: TGTGCCAGCAGGCCCGGGACTAGCGGGTCAAAAGGCTACGAGCAGTACTTC.

This clone was observed a single time. This chain's CDR3 is CASSPTGSRTEAFF. The CDR3 coding sequence is TGTGCCAGCAGCCCCACAGGGAGCCGGACTGAAGCTTTCTTT. The chain combines TRBV5-5 with TRBJ1-1; perhaps TRBD1 as D (6 bases). The germline V and J ends were trimmed by 4 bases and 5 bases, with 15 bases remaining between them. This CDR3 region has 14 residues. CDR1 is SGHKS and CDR2 is YYEKEE in the germline V gene (reference sequence). Looking up the rest from reference TRBV5-5 and TRBJ1-1 gives the full variable domain: DAGVTQSPTHLIKTRGQQVTLRCSPISGHKSVSWYQQVLGQGPQFIFQYYEKEERGRGNFPDRFSARQFPNYSSELNVNALLLGDSALYLCASSPTGSRTEAFFGQGTRLTVV.

The chain links TRBV7-2 to TRBJ2-5; the match to TRBD2 covers 10 bases. J lost 4 bases, V lost 4 bases, and 6 bases had no gene match. Germline loops: CDR1 SGHTA, CDR2 FQGNSA. The CDR3 has 15 amino acids. The CDR3 nucleotides read TGTGCCAGCAGCTCGGAGAGCGGGGGGGCAGAGACCCAGTACTTC. It specifies CASSSESGGAETQYF.

This chain connects TRBV7-2 to TRBJ2-7, with a tentative D call TRBD2 (7 bases). Germline V gives CDR1 SGHTA, CDR2 FQGNSA. The V and J ends lost 2 bases and 4 bases respectively, with 15 bases between them. The CDR3 covers 15 residues. CDR3 sequence: CASSLQRGGRYEQYF. CDR3 sequence (DNA): TGTGCCAGCAGCTTACAACGCGGGGGCCGTTACGAGCAGTACTTC.

The rearrangement uses TRBV5-4 and TRBJ1-1, with 8 bases fitting TRBD1. The CDR3 covers 16 residues. The V gene's germline CDR1 is SGHNT and CDR2 YYREEE (reference sequence). V lost 0 bases to trimming and J lost 5 bases; unmatched junction nucleotides: 9. This CDR3 reads CASSLGPDRGNTEAFF. CDR3 sequence (DNA): TGTGCCAGCAGCTTGGGTCCTGACAGGGGAAATACTGAAGCTTTCTTT. The full variable domain, completed using reference TRBV5-4 and TRBJ1-1, is ETGVTQSPTHLIKTRGQQVTLRCSSQSGHNTVSWYQQALGQGPQFIFQYYREEENGRGNFPPRFSGLQFPNYSSELNVNALELDDSALYLCASSLGPDRGNTEAFFGQGTRLTVV.

The V call is TRBV9, the J call TRBJ2-2, with 8 bases aligning to TRBD1. V shed 2 bases, J shed 1 base, and the junction held 1 base outside the gene matches. This CDR3 has 15 residues. Germline CDR1 SGDLS, CDR2 YYNGEE. CDR3: CASSVGTGNTGELFF. The CDR3 DNA reads as TGTGCCAGCAGCGTTGGGACAGGGAACACCGGGGAGCTGTTTTTT.

The J gene is TRBJ2-5, the V gene TRBV27, with 9 bases identical to TRBD1. Trimming removed 1 base from V and 5 bases from J; junction bases left unmatched: 11. Germline V gene sequence: CDR1 MNHEY, CDR2 SMNVEV (reference sequence). This CDR3 is built from 17 residues. The CDR3 here is CASSLWTGEGTRETQYF. CDR3 DNA sequence: TGTGCCAGCAGTTTATGGACAGGGGAGGGGACCAGGGAGACCCAGTACTTC.

The chain joins TRBV19 to TRBJ1-4, with D hard to call. This CDR3 is built from 14 residues. V was trimmed by 6 bases and J by 8 bases, leaving 16 bases between them. CDR1 is LNHDA, CDR2 SQIVND, per germline (reference sequence). The chain's CDR3 is CASSPLGGEEKLFF. The DNA of the CDR3 is TGTGCCAGTAGCCCCCTCGGAGGAGAAGAAAAACTGTTTTTT.

In regard to this clone: The sample contains more than one DNA sequence encoding this CDR3. V and J are TRBV5-1 and TRBJ1-2, with TRBD1 matching over 10 bases. This CDR3 has 14 amino acids. V shed 0 bases and J 6 bases; nucleotides not matched to a gene: 2. Germline CDR1 is SGHRS and CDR2 is YFSETQ. CDR3 sequence reads: CASSLGQGADGYTF. The CDR3 coding sequence is TGCGCCAGCAGCTTGGGACAGGGGGCAGATGGCTACACCTTC.

V usage is TRBV7-2 and J usage is TRBJ1-5; D perhaps matches TRBD1 (5 bases). Germline V gene lookup returns CDR1 SGHTA and CDR2 FQGNSA. The germline V and J ends were trimmed by 5 bases and 6 bases, with 17 bases remaining between them. The CDR3 consists of 15 residues. The DNA for the CDR3 is TGTGCCAGCAGCCCGGGGGTGGGCCAAGGTCAGCCCCAGCATTTT. This codes for CASSPGVGQGQPQHF.

V and J are TRBV9 and TRBJ2-3; D gene ambiguous. Germline V gives CDR1 SGDLS, CDR2 YYNGEE. CDR3 length: 13 residues. Deletions cut 3 bases from V and 6 bases from J, with 11 bases between. CDR3 in DNA: TGTGCCAGCAGCGGTCAAGCCTGGGATACGCAGTATTTT. As protein: CASSGQAWDTQYF.